This TCR beta chain was found in a study of CD8 T cells in ankylosing spondylitis. General observations from the study: In synovial fluid and blood from reactive arthritis, some motif variants were previously reported. A TCR beta motif of eight highly homologous variants appeared characteristic of ankylosing spondylitis blood. Reportedly, significant enrichment of disease-linked clones occurred in matched ankylosing spondylitis synovial fluid.

This clonotype was seen only a few times. Its matching antigen is unknown. This CDR3 spans 15 amino acids. Germline V gene sequence: CDR1 SEHNR, CDR2 FQNEAQ (reference sequence). Trimming stripped 4 bases from V and 2 bases from J, with 15 bases between. Libraries of TCR beta came from quantitative 5'-RACE with molecular barcodes. In TCRdb, the 5' RACE reads were re-called with MiXCR into one record per CDR3 protein. Of more than 600,000 distinct CDR3 sequences listed, roughly 19% were seen once; the top ten hold 15% to 20%. Sequenced: blood, either unsorted or a sorted T cell fraction (not recorded which). The source of this sequence is a male donor with ankylosing spondylitis. The J gene is TRBJ2-7, the V gene TRBV7-9, with TRBD1 as a possible D gene (6 bases). The CDR3 DNA reads as TGTGCCAGCAGCTCCACGGACAGAGTAACCTACGAGCAGTACTTC. It codes for CASSSTDRVTYEQYF.